Each of the 18 T cell receptor beta chains below was sequenced from the same sample in a study of OX40 agonist ivuxolimab in advanced cancers. The library was made by the immunoSEQ multiplex PCR assay. The table comes from immuneACCESS by way of TCRdb, which keeps in-frame sequences with V and J called. Part of the clones is missing from these tables; in studies checked, under half for an unresolved V gene and the rest for unknown reasons. Counted in this sample were 85,000 to 100,000 clones; around 85% of them appeared once. 0.2% to 0.25% of the sample goes to the ten largest clones. Sequencing used CD4+ or CD8+ T cells sorted from blood, obtained in a trial of the OX40 agonist ivuxolimab. Every receptor here comes from an adult with an advanced solid tumor such as melanoma, head and neck, liver or kidney cancer.

The chain uses TRBV5-1 and TRBJ1-2; unclear D gene. In germline, CDR1 is SGHRS, CDR2 YFSETQ. Between the trimmed V and J ends, which lost 0 bases and 1 base, there was a span of 10 bases. The CDR3 runs 15 residues. CDR3 sequence (DNA): TGCGCCAGCAGCTTGGCGGCAGGAATTAACTATGGCTACACCTTC. It codes for CASSLAAGINYGYTF.

This clone was counted a single time. This chain joins TRBV21-1 and TRBJ2-7; the table's D call TRBD2 went unverified against the DNA. TRBV21-1 counts as a pseudogene. The CDR3 runs to 17 residues. The CDR3 DNA reads TGTGCCAGCAGCCGCGTCACGTTCCGGGACTCTCGGCTCGAGCAGTACTTC. This encodes CASSRVTFRDSRLEQYF.

V gene TRBV5-1 combines with J gene TRBJ2-5; D is undetermined. Germline V lookup: CDR1 SGHRS, CDR2 YFSETQ. Trimming took off 0 bases at V and 5 bases at J, with 14 bases between the two ends. This CDR3 has 15 residues. The CDR3 sequence: CASSLASKVKETQYF. The CDR3 DNA reads TGCGCCAGCAGCTTGGCCTCGAAGGTCAAGGAGACCCAGTACTTC.

The J gene is TRBJ2-4, the V gene TRBV10-3; TRBD2 matches at 8 bases. This CDR3 has 13 amino acids. CDR1 and CDR2 from the germline V gene are ENHRY and SYGVKD. Germline trimming cut 3 bases from V and 7 bases from J; bases unmatched to any gene: 2. The CDR3 DNA is TGTGCCATCAGTGACCGGGGGGGGAACATTCAGTACTTC. This encodes CAISDRGGNIQYF.

V gene TRBV5-1 combines with J gene TRBJ1-4; D is perhaps TRBD1 (5 bases). There are 15 residues in the CDR3. Germline V gene data show CDR1 as SGHRS and CDR2 as YFSETQ. The germline V and J ends were trimmed by 4 bases and 5 bases, with 15 bases remaining between them. The CDR3 region is CASSLYPGTNEKLFF. The DNA for the CDR3 is TGCGCCAGCAGCCTCTATCCAGGGACGAATGAAAAACTGTTTTTT.

This clone has only one observation. The chain is built from TRBV5-1 and TRBJ2-1; 8 nucleotides line up with TRBD2. The junction had 7 bases not matched to a gene; V was cut back by 7 bases and J by 4 bases. Germline CDR1 SGHRS, CDR2 YFSETQ. The CDR3 runs 14 residues. The CDR3 sequence: CASFDRGGYNEQFF. The CDR3 region has the DNA TGCGCCAGCTTTGACCGGGGGGGATACAATGAGCAGTTCTTC.

The V gene is TRBV5-1, the J gene TRBJ2-2; 8 positions match TRBD1. The ends lost 4 bases at V and 6 bases at J; junction bases unmatched: 5. Germline V CDR1 and CDR2: SGHRS, YFSETQ. CDR3 length: 14 residues. The CDR3, as DNA: TGCGCCAGCAGCAAGGGACAGGTTGCCGGGGAGCTGTTTTTT. Translated: CASSKGQVAGELFF.

For this clone: One end of the junction is discordant with germline, which a read error may explain. The gene calls are TRBV7-2 and TRBJ2-7; TRBD1 matches 8 bases. The CDR3 consists of 16 residues. CDR1 and CDR2 from the germline V gene are SGHTA and FQGNSA. The CDR3 is CASSLGQGRGPYEQYF. CDR3 in DNA: TGTGCCAGCAGTTTAGGACAGGGAAGGGGGCCCTACGAGCAGTACTTC.

This chain uses TRBV7-9 with TRBJ2-2; TRBD1 aligns across 9 bases. CDR1 and CDR2 (germline): SEHNR, FQNEAQ (reference sequence). The CDR3 is 16 residues long. The V gene end was trimmed by 5 bases and the J gene end by 7 bases; junction bases not matched to a gene: 11. In DNA, the CDR3 is TGTGCCAGCAGCCTACCGGGACAGGGACTTGTCGGGGAGCTGTTTTTT. Translating it yields CASSLPGQGLVGELFF.

The chain uses TRBV19 and TRBJ2-1; 7 bases fit TRBD2. The length of the CDR3 is 15 residues. V dropped 7 bases and J dropped 5; count of bases not matched to a gene: 11. Per germline, CDR1 LNHDA and CDR2 SQIVND (reference sequence). The CDR3 bases are TGTGCCAGTACCCGTCGGGGGGAGACCCACAATGAGCAGTTCTTC. Translated: CASTRRGETHNEQFF.

The CDR3 is CASSYSSGGETQYF. CDR3 DNA: TGTGCCAGCAGTTACTCGTCCGGGGGGGAGACCCAGTACTTC. This chain connects TRBV6-5 to TRBJ2-5, with TRBD2 identical over 7 bases. Germline V gene data show CDR1 as MNHEY and CDR2 as SVGAGI. This CDR3 spans 14 amino acids. J gave up 5 bases and V 0 bases, and 3 bases lay outside the gene matches.

The chain carries TRBV4-2 and TRBJ2-1; D is ambiguous. The germline gives CDR1 LGHNA, CDR2 YNFKEQ. The germline V and J ends were trimmed by 0 bases and 10 bases, with 13 bases remaining between them. The CDR3 sequence is 14 residues long. The CDR3 reads CASSQDRVAYEQFF. The CDR3 DNA sequence: TGTGCCAGCAGCCAAGATCGGGTGGCATACGAGCAGTTCTTC.

V and J are TRBV19 and TRBJ2-3; TRBD2 aligns across 7 bases. The CDR3 is made up of 15 amino acids. CDR1 and CDR2 (germline): LNHDA, SQIVND (reference sequence). V was clipped by 2 bases and J by 3 bases; unmatched bases: 5. This chain's CDR3 is CASSIYSGRTDTQYF. As DNA, the CDR3 is TGTGCCAGTAGTATATATTCCGGGAGGACAGATACGCAGTATTTT.

V is TRBV6-5 and J is TRBJ2-2; possibly TRBD2 for D (5 bases). There are 12 residues in the CDR3. Trimming took 6 bases from V and 6 from J, leaving 8 bases between them. Germline CDR1 MNHEY, CDR2 SVGAGI. Here the CDR3 reads CASSWRAGELFF. CDR3 sequence (DNA): TGTGCCAGCAGCTGGCGGGCCGGGGAGCTGTTTTTT.

This clone was counted between two and nine times. This chain links TRBV5-1 with TRBJ1-2; the D is unclear. There are 17 residues in the CDR3. With 0 bases removed from V and 8 bases from J, the gap between germline ends came to 23 bases. Germline V gene data show CDR1 as SGHRS and CDR2 as YFSETQ. The CDR3 nucleotides are TGCGCCAGCAGCTTGGACGCCTTTGCCGCCCCACTCTCCGGCTACACCTTC. Encoded protein: CASSLDAFAAPLSGYTF.

CDR3 amino acids: CASSMGGGIGEQFF. The CDR3 DNA follows: TGTGCCAGTAGTATGGGCGGGGGCATTGGTGAGCAGTTCTTC. J is TRBJ2-1 and V is TRBV19; tentative D call: TRBD2 (7 bases). Germline CDR1 LNHDA, CDR2 SQIVND (reference sequence). The CDR3 spans 14 residues. V gave up 3 bases and J gave up 9 bases, with 15 bases separating them. Full variable domain (missing parts from reference TRBV19 and TRBJ2-1): DGGITQSPKYLFRKEGQNVTLSCEQNLNHDAMYWYRQDPGQGLRLIYYSQIVNDFQKGDIAEGYSVSREKKESFPLTVTSAQKNPTAFYLCASSMGGGIGEQFFGPGTRLTVL.

V gene TRBV6-5 combines with J gene TRBJ2-3; 14 bases fit TRBD2. The germline V gene has CDR1 MNHEY and CDR2 SVGAGI. J lost 6 bases, V lost 2 bases, and 1 base had no gene match. The CDR3 has 15 residues. The CDR3 region is CASSYRLAGGDTQYF. CDR3 nucleotides: TGTGCCAGCAGTTACCGACTAGCGGGAGGGGATACGCAGTATTTT.

In nucleotides, the CDR3 is TGTGCCAGCAGTAGGGGACAACCGTCCCTCACCGGGGAGCTGTTTTTT. This codes for CASSRGQPSLTGELFF. The chain combines TRBV27 with TRBJ2-2; D may be TRBD1 (6 bases). Deletions cut 5 bases from V and 4 bases from J, with 17 bases between. This CDR3 contains 16 residues. Germline assignment: CDR1 MNHEY and CDR2 SMNVEV (reference sequence).